This TCR beta chain was recorded in a study of cytomegalovirus exposure and HLA in healthy donors. Study observations and caveats: In all likelihood, a cluster of highly shared sequence variants was a sequencing artifact.

With 4 bases clipped from V and 5 bases from J, the junction kept 12 bases outside the gene matches. The CDR3 extends over 17 amino acids. Germline CDR1 LGHNA, CDR2 YSLEER. The PCR ran on 60 Vbeta and 13 Jbeta primers. Clones were read by immunoSEQ multiplex PCR, and TCRdb kept only the in-frame ones, dropping some. This repertoire comprises around 51,000 clones; its ten largest clones make up 2% to 2.5%. As to this clone: No antigen is known for it.

Sequenced: PBMCs. The TCR originated in a woman between 40 and 55 years old in good health and CMV-seronegative. J is TRBJ2-2 and V is TRBV4-3; TRBD2 aligns across 8 bases. CDR3: CASSLLPAGDNTGELFF. In DNA form, the CDR3 reads TGCGCCAGCAGCCTTTTGCCAGCGGGGGATAATACCGGGGAGCTGTTTTTT.